The next 21 T cell receptor beta chains were all read from a single sample in a study of blood T cell repertoires in COVID-19. Clones were sequenced by immunoSEQ multiplex PCR, and TCRdb holds only the in-frame ones, with some missing. Of around 180,000 clones in the sample, 85% to 90% are singletons; the top ten hold 20% to 25%. Sequenced sample: peripheral blood. The receptors come from a man aged 65 to 85 with active or convalescent COVID-19.

The J gene is TRBJ1-3, the V gene TRBV7-2; 9 bases match TRBD1. With 4 bases clipped from V and 2 bases from J, the junction kept 3 bases outside the gene matches. The CDR3 has 15 amino acids. Germline loops: CDR1 SGHTA, CDR2 FQGNSA. CDR3 nucleotides: TGTGCCAGCAGCTCACAGGGGGCAACTGGAAACACCATATATTTT. Its protein product is CASSSQGATGNTIYF.

The chain recombines TRBV9 with TRBJ1-2; no reliable D call. CDR1 is SGDLS, CDR2 YYNGEE, per germline. The CDR3 is 15 amino acids. V was clipped by 0 bases and J by 5 bases, with 14 bases between them. The CDR3 nucleotides are TGTGCCAGCAGCGTAGGCACCTTGGCGCGGTATGGCTACACCTTC. Translating it yields CASSVGTLARYGYTF.

This chain joins TRBV28 and TRBJ2-3; the match to TRBD2 covers 10 bases. The CDR3 is 15 amino acids. CDR1 MDHEN and CDR2 SYDVKM come from the germline V gene. The V and J ends lost 4 bases and 5 bases, in that order; junction bases with no gene match: 6. As DNA, the CDR3 is TGTGCCAGCAGTTCTCTAGCGGGAGCGGGAGATACGCAGTATTTT. As protein: CASSSLAGAGDTQYF.

The chain recombines TRBV6-5 with TRBJ1-4; a weak D match, TRBD1 (5 bases). The germline V gene has CDR1 MNHEY and CDR2 SVGAGI. V dropped 0 bases and J dropped 8 bases, with 10 bases sitting between them. The CDR3 is made up of 14 amino acids. The CDR3 DNA is TGTGCCAGCAGTTACTCGGGGCCATGGGAAAAACTGTTTTTT. It yields the protein CASSYSGPWEKLFF.

The rearrangement joins TRBV24-1 to TRBJ1-2, with TRBD1 matching 8 bases. Germline V gene sequence: CDR1 KGHDR, CDR2 SFDVKD. V shed 4 bases and J 6 bases; nucleotides not matched to a gene: 9. CDR3 length: 15 amino acids. Here the CDR3 DNA reads TGTGCCACCAGTGACCCTACAGGGGGAGAGAATGGCTACACCTTC. It specifies CATSDPTGGENGYTF.

This chain joins TRBV28 and TRBJ1-5; no definite D call. The CDR3 extends over 16 amino acids. The V gene lost 2 bases and the J gene lost 2 bases, with 13 bases spanning the gap. Germline assignment: CDR1 MDHEN and CDR2 SYDVKM. For the CDR3, the DNA is TGTGCCAGCAGTTTAATTCGGGAAGGACGCAATCAGCCCCAGCATTTT. The encoded protein is CASSLIREGRNQPQHF.

V gene TRBV29-1 combines with J gene TRBJ1-2; D call uncertain. V lost 4 bases and J lost 4, with 16 bases in between. CDR1 and CDR2 from the germline V gene are SQVTM and ANQGSEA. This CDR3 is 14 amino acids long. In DNA, the CDR3 is TGCAGCGTTGCGGACCGTGGAGGGCTCTATGGCTACACCTTC. This gives the protein CSVADRGGLYGYTF.

This chain links TRBV5-4 with TRBJ2-7; D possibly corresponds to TRBD2 (5 bases). The CDR3 totals 15 residues. The germline gives CDR1 SGHNT, CDR2 YYREEE (reference sequence). Trimming removed 0 bases at V and 2 bases at J, with 12 bases between. This CDR3 is CASSLGRWETYEQYF. The CDR3 DNA reads TGTGCCAGCAGCTTGGGCCGGTGGGAGACCTACGAGCAGTACTTC. Combining the CDR3 with reference TRBV5-4 and TRBJ2-7 gives the whole variable domain ETGVTQSPTHLIKTRGQQVTLRCSSQSGHNTVSWYQQALGQGPQFIFQYYREEENGRGNFPPRFSGLQFPNYSSELNVNALELDDSALYLCASSLGRWETYEQYFGPGTRLTVT.

This chain connects TRBV25-1 to TRBJ2-2, with a tentative D call TRBD2 (5 bases). The length of the CDR3 is 15 residues. Germline V CDR1 and CDR2: MGHDK, SYGVNS. Deletions cut 4 bases from V and 0 bases from J, with 9 bases between. Here the CDR3 DNA reads TGTGCCAGCAGTGCGGGGTTGTCGAACACCGGGGAGCTGTTTTTT. Translating gives CASSAGLSNTGELFF.

In this sample, this clone turned up once. V is TRBV3-1 (or the pseudogene TRBV3-2) and J is TRBJ2-3; 8 bases are a match to TRBD1. Germline trimming cut 2 bases from V and 4 bases from J; bases unmatched to any gene: 11. The CDR3 has 17 amino acids. Germline V CDR1 and CDR2: LGHDT, YNNKEL (reference sequence). In DNA form, the CDR3 reads TGTGCCAGCAGCCAACCCCGGACAGGGATAGCCCCAGATACGCAGTATTTT. Its protein product is CASSQPRTGIAPDTQYF.

This chain links TRBV7-9 with TRBJ2-3; 10 positions match TRBD2. The CDR3 is made up of 14 amino acids. From germline, CDR1 is SEHNR and CDR2 FQNEAQ (reference sequence). In nucleotides, the CDR3 is TGTGTCTCCCGGACTAGCGGATCCACAGATACGCAGTATTTT. Residues: CVSRTSGSTDTQYF.

This chain uses TRBV6-5 with TRBJ2-1, with D maybe TRBD1 (6 bases). Germline V gene lookup returns CDR1 MNHEY and CDR2 SVGAGI. The V end was cut by 0 bases, the J end by 5 bases, with 14 bases between. The CDR3 loop spans 16 amino acids. CDR3 region: CASSYSRTAQNNEQFF. The CDR3 DNA reads as TGTGCCAGCAGTTACTCCCGGACAGCCCAAAACAATGAGCAGTTCTTC.

The V gene is TRBV24-1, the J gene TRBJ2-7, with 10 bases aligning to TRBD1. CDR1 and CDR2 from the germline V gene are KGHDR and SFDVKD. The CDR3 is 15 amino acids. The ends lost 2 bases at V and 6 bases at J; junction bases unmatched: 6. The CDR3 region has the DNA TGTGCCACCAGTGATTCGGGGACAGGGGACCGCGAGCAGTACTTC. This encodes CATSDSGTGDREQYF.

The CDR3 region is CAYSHRGSGNQPQHF. The DNA of the CDR3 is TGTGCCTACAGCCACAGGGGATCGGGCAATCAGCCCCAGCATTTT. The rearrangement joins TRBV30 to TRBJ1-5; 7 bases match TRBD1. V shed 7 bases, J shed 2 bases, and the junction held 11 bases outside the gene matches. CDR1 GTSNPN and CDR2 SVGIG come from the germline V gene (reference sequence). This CDR3 is 15 amino acids long.

The chain links TRBV28 to TRBJ1-5; no reliable D call. There are 13 residues in the CDR3. The V end lost 3 bases, the J end lost 6 bases, and 9 bases lay between the germline ends. Germline lookup yields CDR1 MDHEN and CDR2 SYDVKM. The DNA for the CDR3 is TGTGCCAGCAGTTTTCCCCGGAGTCAGCCCCAGCATTTT. Residues: CASSFPRSQPQHF.

The V and J genes are TRBV10-2 and TRBJ1-5, with D possibly matching TRBD1 (5 bases). V shed 6 bases and J shed 1 base, with 13 bases lying between them. This CDR3 is 15 amino acids long. Germline V gives CDR1 WSHSY, CDR2 SAAADI. CDR3 in amino acids: CASSPDWGSNQPQHF. CDR3 nucleotide sequence: TGCGCCAGCAGCCCCGACTGGGGCAGCAATCAGCCCCAGCATTTT.

This chain links TRBV6-6 with TRBJ1-2; D remains unclear. The CDR3 contains 14 residues. V was cut by 2 bases and J by 4 bases, with 11 bases left in between. CDR1 and CDR2 from the germline V gene are MNHNY and SVGAGI (reference sequence). CDR3 nucleotide sequence: TGTGCCAGCAGTTACGGTGAGGGCTCCTATGGCTACACCTTC. The encoded protein is CASSYGEGSYGYTF.

V and J are TRBV5-6 and TRBJ2-7, with 9 bases aligning to TRBD2. This CDR3 spans 14 amino acids. CDR1 SGHDT and CDR2 YYEEEE come from the germline V gene. V trimming: 0 bases; J trimming: 4 bases; junction bases outside the gene matches: 2. The CDR3 sequence is CASSLGLAVYEQYF. Here the CDR3 DNA reads TGTGCCAGCAGCTTGGGACTAGCGGTTTACGAGCAGTACTTC.

The rearrangement joins TRBV18 to TRBJ1-6, with D unclear. Trimming took 2 bases from V and 0 from J, leaving 8 bases between them. The CDR3 consists of 16 residues. Germline CDR1 reads KGHSH; CDR2 reads LQKENI. CDR3 sequence reads: CASSPLRGSYNSPLHF. CDR3 sequence (DNA): TGTGCCAGCTCACCATTGCGGGGCTCCTATAATTCACCCCTCCACTTT.

This clone was counted only a few times. The rearrangement joins TRBV28 to TRBJ1-2; D call uncertain. The CDR3 is 12 amino acids. Deletions cut 3 bases from V and 4 bases from J, with 6 bases between. Germline V gene lookup returns CDR1 MDHEN and CDR2 SYDVKM. This CDR3 is CASSFLLYGYTF. CDR3 nucleotide sequence: TGTGCCAGCAGTTTCCTACTCTATGGCTACACCTTC.

This CDR3 reads CASSPGQPNQPQHF. In DNA form, the CDR3 reads TGTGCCAGCAGTCCCGGACAGCCTAATCAGCCCCAGCATTTT. The genes are TRBV6-2 or TRBV6-3 and TRBJ1-5; D is perhaps TRBD1 (6 bases). V was pared by 5 bases and J by 4 bases, with 12 bases between. The germline V gene encodes CDR1 MNHEY and CDR2 SVGEGT. The CDR3 has 14 amino acids.